One TCR beta chain is described in this entry. Which antigen it targets is not known. The record has no base qualities; no much larger clone is one base away. The record originates from a study of PD-1 blockade in classical Hodgkin lymphoma (dated by TCRdb to 2019 to 2021). General notes on the study: Nivolumab dosing was 3 mg/kg intravenously every 2 weeks, continuing until either disease progression or unacceptable toxicity. To define a peripheral blood immune signature of response to PD-1 blockade in classical Hodgkin lymphoma, the study combined TCR beta sequencing with CyTOF.

The time point label for this specimen denotes: cycle 2 day 1 (C2D1) of nivolumab. Relapse after autologous stem cell transplantation had occurred in all trial patients, and cohorts A, B and C were distinguished by prior brentuximab vedotin exposure. The trial cohort included roughly 60 patients with relapsed/refractory classical Hodgkin lymphoma, and each patient had a best overall response of complete response, partial response or progressive disease. Single-agent nivolumab was administered to trial patients in the multi-cohort phase II CheckMate 205 trial. An independent review committee assessed best overall response by applying the 2007 International Working Group response criteria. Trial PBMCs were collected immediately before nivolumab initiation (C1D1) and during therapy at cycle 2 day 1 and cycle 4 day 1. After peripheral blood was drawn into 8 mL Vacutainer Cell Preparation Tubes, PBMCs were isolated by centrifugation and then cryopreserved.

V was cut back by 1 base and J by 1 base, leaving a gap of 2 bases between them. Sequences SGHVS (CDR1) and FQNEAQ (CDR2) are obtained from the germline V gene. The CDR3, cysteine through phenylalanine, is 12 amino acids long. The entry retains the CDR3 DNA only, 36 bases that are in frame from base 1. Results the study describes overall, beyond this receptor: The study was limited to a single clinical trial cohort, and causes of repertoire differences, possibly disease activity or prior therapy, remained undefined. Among trial patients, those achieving complete response had baseline diversity similar to that of newly diagnosed patients, while diversity was significantly lower in partial responders and progressors. Diversity was lower in patients who began nivolumab less than 1 year after ASCT, so these patients were left out of later analyses to avoid confounding by immune reconstitution. Baseline TCR diversity was reported to be lower in newly diagnosed patients than in healthy donors, and even lower in relapsed/refractory patients. CD4+ but not CD8+ TCR diversity rose significantly by C4D1 (p=0.0027 vs p=0.16), most apparent in complete responders (p=0.02).

Genomic DNA was extracted with the Qiagen DNeasy kit from unsorted PBMCs and from negatively selected CD4+ and CD8+ fractions. Using primers that anneal to V and J segments, immunoSEQ multiplex PCR amplified the TCR beta CDR3 regions. A synthetic immune receptor repertoire was used to minimize amplification bias, and any remaining bias was removed computationally after sequencing. On the authors' methods: Custom Python scripts were used to quantify repertoire diversity as the Shannon entropy index. Unsorted, CD4+ and CD8+ repertoires were analyzed separately, except in combined analyses where CD4+ and CD8+ sequences were merged in silico. Clonal expansion was defined as at least a 2-fold frequency increase after treatment relative to C1D1, with a pseudocount of 0.5 for undetected baseline clones. Singleton clones were defined as clones with 0 or 1 copy at C1D1, and non-singleton clones were defined as clones with 2 or more copies. Clones expanded in unsorted samples were annotated as CD4+, CD8+ or unknown by matching protein sequences in sorted samples from the same patient. Wilcoxon tests on paired samples were used to test changes in diversity from C1D1 to C4D1. TCRdb holds this immuneACCESS table with in-frame rearrangements only. Some clones are missing; in checked studies, unresolved V genes explain under half, and the rest has no known cause. That table furnishes V, J and clone size, whereas the DNA furnished D and trimming. This sample has about 90,000 clones in its table, and roughly 87% of those were observed once. Roughly 10% of the sample goes to the ten largest clones.

The sequence joins TRBV7-8 to TRBJ2-7, with an unclear D gene assignment. Sequencing used peripheral blood mononuclear cells (PBMCs), obtained before the second cycle of nivolumab. This sequence originates from a human donor with classical Hodgkin lymphoma. The DNA is TGTGCCAGCAGCTTAGTTTCCTACGAGCAGTACTTC. Translation gives CASSLVSYEQYF. Full variable domain (CDR3 extended with the reference TRBV7-8 and TRBJ2-7 proteins): GAGVSQSPRYKVAKRGQDVALRCDPISGHVSLFWYQQALGQGPEFLTYFQNEAQLDKSGLPSDRFFAERPEGSVSTLKIQRTQQEDSAVYLCASSLVSYEQYFGPGTRLTVT.